This TCR beta chain was found in a study of blood T cell repertoires in COVID-19. The table lists this clone with a few counts. In the study's own analysis: Researchers report that nucleated cell counts were estimated from reference gene primer amplification. The method was immunoSEQ multiplex PCR; TCRdb's version includes in-frame clones alone and lacks a portion of them. The V and J calls and the clone size are those of that table, but D and trimming were determined from the DNA. Among about 250,000 clones listed, 75% to 90% were seen once. Resolution of symptoms, clearance, or two negative PCRs was present in recovered Cohort 3 donors. CDR1 is MRHNA, CDR2 SNTAGT, per germline. V trimming: 6 bases; J trimming: 5 bases; junction bases outside the gene matches: 10. The CDR3 extends over 15 amino acids.

The TCR originated in a woman in her late teens or twenties who had recovered from COVID-19. This rearrangement joins TRBV6-4 to TRBJ2-1; 7 nucleotides align to TRBD1. Sequencing was carried out using PBMCs or T cells enriched from blood (not recorded which). The CDR3 DNA reads as TGTGCCAGCAGAGTGGATACAGGGGCCCACAATGAGCAGTTCTTC. This gives the protein CASRVDTGAHNEQFF.